These 25 T cell receptor beta chains originate from one sample sequenced in a study of cytomegalovirus exposure and HLA in healthy donors. 13 Jbeta primers and 60 Vbeta primers were used for the PCR. TCRdb's table, derived via immunoSEQ multiplex PCR, lists solely in-frame clones and lacks some. The repertoire holds approximately 150,000 clones, with 80% to 90% as singletons. Sequenced input: PBMCs. Receptor source: a woman between 40 and 55 years old in good health and CMV-seropositive.

The chain carries TRBV27 and TRBJ1-5; no reliable D call. Per the germline V gene, CDR1 is MNHEY and CDR2 is SMNVEV (reference sequence). The CDR3 is 13 residues long. Trimming left V 2 bases short and J 6 bases short, with 8 bases between. This CDR3 reads CASSLTYGQPQHF. CDR3 nucleotides: TGTGCCAGCAGTTTAACGTACGGTCAGCCCCAGCATTTT.

A few counts support this clone. This chain uses TRBV6-4 with TRBJ1-1; D is uncertain. Germline-derived CDR1 and CDR2 are MRHNA and SNTAGT. V shed 3 bases and J shed 1 base, with 6 bases lying between them. The CDR3 sequence is 13 residues long. The CDR3 DNA follows: TGTGCCAGCAGTGAGAGGTGGAACACTGAAGCTTTCTTT. Its protein is CASSERWNTEAFF.

The V call is TRBV6-5, the J call TRBJ1-2; 7 bases agree with TRBD1. Germline CDR1 and CDR2: MNHEY and SVGAGI. The CDR3 has 15 residues. Germline trimming cut 0 bases from V and 8 bases from J; bases unmatched to any gene: 9. The CDR3 DNA follows: TGTGCCAGCAGTTACTCCTGGGACAGCCAGGGAGGCTACACCTTC. Its protein is CASSYSWDSQGGYTF.

The chain combines TRBV28 with TRBJ2-1; TRBD2 might be the D (5 bases). CDR3 length: 13 amino acids. Trimming cost V 3 bases and J 9 bases, with 12 bases left between them. CDR1 MDHEN and CDR2 SYDVKM come from the germline V gene. DNA of the CDR3: TGTGCCAGCAGTTTCGGGATGGTGGGTGAGCAGTTCTTC. Its protein product is CASSFGMVGEQFF.

This clone is a singleton in its sample. CDR3 loop: CASMETGNTEAFF. The CDR3 nucleotides read TGTGCCAGCATGGAAACAGGGAACACTGAAGCTTTCTTT. The chain joins TRBV2 to TRBJ1-1, with a tentative D call TRBD1 (5 bases). The V gene lost 7 bases and the J gene lost 1 base, with 10 bases spanning the gap. In germline, CDR1 is SNHLY, CDR2 FYNNEI. This CDR3 has 13 amino acids.

This clone was detected a few times. V and J are TRBV10-1 and TRBJ2-1; D remains ambiguous. The CDR3 length is 12 residues. V was pared by 3 bases and J by 9 bases, with 9 bases between. Germline CDR1 reads WNHNN; CDR2 reads SYGVQD (reference sequence). CDR3 amino acids: CASSEWCGEQFF. CDR3 bases: TGCGCCAGCAGTGAATGGTGCGGTGAGCAGTTCTTC.

In this sample, this clone turned up once. The chain recombines TRBV7-9 with TRBJ2-2, with 7 bases matching TRBD1. Germline loops: CDR1 SEHNR, CDR2 FQNEAQ (reference sequence). The CDR3 runs to 15 residues. V lost 5 bases, J lost 3 bases, and 6 bases stayed unmatched. CDR3 sequence reads: CASSPTGVDTGELFF. The CDR3 nucleotides read TGTGCCAGCAGCCCTACAGGGGTGGACACCGGGGAGCTGTTTTTT.

In this sample, this clone turned up once. This rearrangement joins TRBV30 to TRBJ2-1; 9 nucleotides align to TRBD2. J was trimmed by 6 bases and V by 1 base; bases with no gene match: 1. This CDR3 region has 13 residues. CDR1 and CDR2 from the germline V gene are GTSNPN and SVGIG (reference sequence). The CDR3 DNA sequence: TGTGCCTGGAGTGCGACTAGCGGCAATGAGCAGTTCTTC. As protein: CAWSATSGNEQFF.

This chain connects TRBV5-1 to TRBJ2-3; 8 bases agree with TRBD2. Unmatched junction bases numbered 12, after V lost 6 bases and J lost 0 bases. Germline CDR1 and CDR2: SGHRS and YFSETQ. The CDR3 extends over 17 amino acids. In nucleotides, the CDR3 is TGCGCCAGCACCCGGGGGACTTCTAGCGGGAGCACAGATACGCAGTATTTT. The encoded protein is CASTRGTSSGSTDTQYF.

The V call is TRBV28, the J call TRBJ2-5; tentatively, D is TRBD1 (5 bases). The tail of the sequence fits TRBJ2-7 better, so the J call may be wrong. Germline CDR1 is MDHEN and CDR2 is SYDVKM. This CDR3 spans 15 amino acids. The DNA for the CDR3 is TGTGCCAGCAGTTTAGGGCCAACCAAGGGGTACGAGCAGTACTTC. Translation: CASSLGPTKGYEQYF.

CDR3 in amino acids: CAWETTGYGYTF. CDR3 coding DNA: TGTGCCTGGGAGACGACGGGCTATGGCTACACCTTC. The chain links TRBV30 to TRBJ1-2; no clear D. The ends were cut back, 5 bases at V and 4 bases at J, with 11 bases in the middle. This CDR3 is 12 amino acids long. From germline, CDR1 is GTSNPN and CDR2 SVGIG (reference sequence).

The chain joins TRBV19 to TRBJ2-1; the match to TRBD1 covers 8 bases. V lost 3 bases and J lost 7; bases outside the gene matches: 8. This CDR3 comprises 15 residues. From germline, CDR1 is LNHDA and CDR2 SQIVND (reference sequence). CDR3 residues: CASSIPQGAGNEQFF. The DNA of the CDR3 is TGTGCCAGTAGTATTCCCCAGGGGGCGGGAAATGAGCAGTTCTTC.

This chain links TRBV18 with TRBJ1-1; weak D call: TRBD1 (6 bases). The CDR3 extends over 14 amino acids. Germline V lookup: CDR1 KGHSH, CDR2 LQKENI. V was pared by 3 bases and J by 2 bases, with 10 bases between. The CDR3 bases are TGTGCCAGCTCACCGACAGGTACTAACACTGAAGCTTTCTTT. It translates to CASSPTGTNTEAFF.

The V call is TRBV6-5, the J call TRBJ2-7; 7 bases are shared with TRBD2. This CDR3 has 15 residues. Per germline, CDR1 MNHEY and CDR2 SVGAGI. Trimming removed 0 bases from V and 1 base from J; junction bases left unmatched: 3. The DNA of the CDR3 is TGTGCCAGCAGTTACTCTCTAGCGGAGTCCTACGAGCAGTACTTC. Residues: CASSYSLAESYEQYF.

V and J are TRBV18 and TRBJ2-7, with TRBD2 identical over 10 bases. This CDR3 is built from 16 residues. With V trimmed by 2 bases and J by 6 bases, 10 bases remained unmatched. Per the germline V gene, CDR1 is KGHSH and CDR2 is LQKENI. CDR3 in DNA: TGTGCCAGCTCACCAGCCCTAGCGGGAGCCTCCATCGAGCAGTACTTC. Encoded protein: CASSPALAGASIEQYF.

The rearrangement links TRBV11-2 to TRBJ1-1; no reliable D call. Between the trimmed V and J ends, which lost 4 bases and 0 bases, there was a span of 12 bases. This CDR3 is built from 15 residues. Germline CDR1 and CDR2: SGHAT and FQNNGV. The CDR3 DNA sequence: TGTGCCAGCAGCTCAAATGTCCGGGTGAACACTGAAGCTTTCTTT. It is translated as CASSSNVRVNTEAFF.

The gene calls are TRBV30 and TRBJ2-1; 10 nucleotides line up with TRBD1. The germline gives CDR1 GTSNPN, CDR2 SVGIG (reference sequence). This CDR3 region has 16 residues. The trim removed 2 bases at V and 2 bases at J, leaving 6 bases unmatched. CDR3 loop: CAWSSPGQGAYNEQFF. As DNA, the CDR3 is TGTGCCTGGAGTTCCCCCGGACAGGGGGCCTACAATGAGCAGTTCTTC. Based on the CDR3 plus reference TRBV30 and TRBJ2-1, the full variable domain is SQTIHQWPATLVQPVGSPLSLECTVEGTSNPNLYWYRQAAGRGLQLLFYSVGIGQISSEVPQNLSASRPQDRQFILSSKKLLLSDSGFYLCAWSSPGQGAYNEQFFGPGTRLTVL.

This chain joins TRBV9 and TRBJ2-4; 7 positions match TRBD2. The CDR3 is 15 amino acids. Germline loops: CDR1 SGDLS, CDR2 YYNGEE. V lost 2 bases and J lost 8; bases outside the gene matches: 10. In DNA form, the CDR3 reads TGTGCCAGCAGCGTTTGGGGAGGGGCAGGTGACATTCAGTACTTC. This gives the protein CASSVWGGAGDIQYF.

The chain carries TRBV4-2 and TRBJ2-7, with TRBD1 identical over 7 bases. Losses at the gene ends were 4 bases for V and 4 bases for J; bases not matched to a gene: 4. The CDR3 totals 13 residues. Germline lookup yields CDR1 LGHNA and CDR2 YNFKEQ. CDR3 amino acids: CASSRDSAYEQYF. CDR3 in DNA: TGTGCCAGCAGCCGGGACAGTGCGTACGAGCAGTACTTC.

The chain recombines TRBV30 with TRBJ2-5; D may be TRBD1 (6 bases). This CDR3 is built from 13 residues. The germline V gene has CDR1 GTSNPN and CDR2 SVGIG (reference sequence). The V end was cut by 0 bases, the J end by 5 bases, with 10 bases between. CDR3 sequence (DNA): TGTGCCTGGAGTGTATCTAGGGGGGAGACCCAGTACTTC. Its protein product is CAWSVSRGETQYF.

The chain couples TRBV9 to TRBJ2-6; D is ambiguous. This CDR3 contains 14 residues. Germline V CDR1 and CDR2: SGDLS, YYNGEE. Trimming removed 1 base from V and 1 base from J, with 3 bases in between. This chain's CDR3 is CASSVSSGANVLTF. The CDR3 coding sequence is TGTGCCAGCAGCGTATCATCTGGGGCCAACGTCCTGACTTTC. Combining the CDR3 with reference TRBV9 and TRBJ2-6 gives the whole variable domain DSGVTQTPKHLITATGQRVTLRCSPRSGDLSVYWYQQSLDQGLQFLIQYYNGEERAKGNILERFSAQQFPDLHSELNLSSLELGDSALYFCASSVSSGANVLTFGAGSRLTVL.

V gene TRBV5-6 combines with J gene TRBJ1-5, with 8 bases that match TRBD1. The V segment lost 3 bases and the J segment 5 bases; nucleotides outside the gene matches: 10. The germline V gene has CDR1 SGHDT and CDR2 YYEEEE. This CDR3 is 16 amino acids long. CDR3 sequence (DNA): TGTGCCAGCAGCTCGCTGCGGACAGGGAGGGATCAGCCCCAGCATTTT. Its protein product is CASSSLRTGRDQPQHF.

This clone turned up a few times. This chain links TRBV19 with TRBJ1-1; no clear D gene. CDR3 length: 14 amino acids. Trimming removed 6 bases from V and 3 bases from J, with 14 bases in between. The germline CDR1 and CDR2 sequences are LNHDA and SQIVND (reference sequence). The DNA of the CDR3 is TGTGCCAGTAGAATGATGGGCATTCACACTGAAGCTTTCTTT. It encodes CASRMMGIHTEAFF.

The chain carries TRBV6-5 and TRBJ2-3, with D perhaps matching TRBD1 (5 bases). With 4 bases removed from V and 8 bases from J, the gap between germline ends came to 13 bases. The V gene's germline CDR1 is MNHEY and CDR2 SVGAGI. The CDR3 sequence is 13 residues long. The CDR3 loop reads CASSSPGYGTQYF. In DNA form, the CDR3 reads TGTGCCAGCAGTTCACCAGGGTATGGTACGCAGTATTTT.

The gene calls are TRBV7-3 and TRBJ2-3; 12 bases map to TRBD2. Germline loops: CDR1 SGHTA, CDR2 FQGTGA. V was pared by 5 bases and J by 6 bases, with 6 bases of the junction left unmatched. The CDR3 covers 15 residues. CDR3: CASSLAGGRSDTQYF. CDR3 nucleotides: TGTGCCAGCAGCCTAGCGGGGGGGCGGTCGGATACGCAGTATTTT.